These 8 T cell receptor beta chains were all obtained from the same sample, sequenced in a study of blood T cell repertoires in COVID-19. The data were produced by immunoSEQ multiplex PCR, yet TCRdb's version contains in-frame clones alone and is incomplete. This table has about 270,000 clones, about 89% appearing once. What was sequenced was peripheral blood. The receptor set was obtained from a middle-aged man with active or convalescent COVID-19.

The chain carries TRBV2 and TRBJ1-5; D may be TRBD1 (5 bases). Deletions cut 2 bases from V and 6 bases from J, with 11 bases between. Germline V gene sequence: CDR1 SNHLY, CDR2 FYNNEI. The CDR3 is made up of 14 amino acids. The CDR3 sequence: CASSEIGGTQPQHF. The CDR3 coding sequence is TGTGCCAGCAGTGAAATCGGGGGGACTCAGCCCCAGCATTTT.

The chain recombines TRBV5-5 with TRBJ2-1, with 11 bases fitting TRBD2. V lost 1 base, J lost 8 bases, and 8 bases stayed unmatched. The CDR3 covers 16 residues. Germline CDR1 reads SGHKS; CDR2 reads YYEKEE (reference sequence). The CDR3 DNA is TGTGCCAGCAGCTTGCTGGTAGCGGGAGGGTCGGATGAGCAGTTCTTC. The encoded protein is CASSLLVAGGSDEQFF. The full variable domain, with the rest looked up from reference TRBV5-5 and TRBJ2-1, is DAGVTQSPTHLIKTRGQQVTLRCSPISGHKSVSWYQQVLGQGPQFIFQYYEKEERGRGNFPDRFSARQFPNYSSELNVNALLLGDSALYLCASSLLVAGGSDEQFFGPGTRLTVL.

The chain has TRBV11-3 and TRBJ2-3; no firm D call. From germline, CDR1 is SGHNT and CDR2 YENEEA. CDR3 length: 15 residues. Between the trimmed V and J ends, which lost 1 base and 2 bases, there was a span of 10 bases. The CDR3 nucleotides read TGTGCCAGCAGCTTAGCCTTGTCTCCCACAGATACGCAGTATTTT. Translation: CASSLALSPTDTQYF.

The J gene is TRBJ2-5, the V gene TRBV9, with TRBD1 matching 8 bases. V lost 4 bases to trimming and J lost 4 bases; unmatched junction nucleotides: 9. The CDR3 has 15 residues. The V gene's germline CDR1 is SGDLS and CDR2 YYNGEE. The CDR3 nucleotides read TGTGCCAGCAGCCCCTCGGGACAGGTTTTAGAGACCCAGTACTTC. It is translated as CASSPSGQVLETQYF.

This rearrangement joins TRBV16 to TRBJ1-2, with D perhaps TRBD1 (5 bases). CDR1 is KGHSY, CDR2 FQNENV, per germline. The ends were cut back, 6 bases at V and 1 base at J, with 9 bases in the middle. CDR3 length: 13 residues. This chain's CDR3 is CASSQQDNYGYTF. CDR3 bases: TGTGCCAGCAGTCAACAGGATAACTATGGCTACACCTTC.

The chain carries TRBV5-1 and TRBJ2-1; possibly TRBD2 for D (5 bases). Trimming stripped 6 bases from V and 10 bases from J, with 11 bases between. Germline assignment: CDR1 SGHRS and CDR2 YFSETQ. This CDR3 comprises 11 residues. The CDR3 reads CASILSGEQFF. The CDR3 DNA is TGCGCCAGCATTCTCTCGGGAGAGCAGTTCTTC.

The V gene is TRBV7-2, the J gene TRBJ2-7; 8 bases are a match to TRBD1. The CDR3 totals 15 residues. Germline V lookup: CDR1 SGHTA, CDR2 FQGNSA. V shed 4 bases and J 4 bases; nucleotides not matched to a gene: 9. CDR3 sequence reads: CASSSYPGQGYEQYF. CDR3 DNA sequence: TGTGCCAGCAGCTCCTACCCAGGACAGGGTTACGAGCAGTACTTC.

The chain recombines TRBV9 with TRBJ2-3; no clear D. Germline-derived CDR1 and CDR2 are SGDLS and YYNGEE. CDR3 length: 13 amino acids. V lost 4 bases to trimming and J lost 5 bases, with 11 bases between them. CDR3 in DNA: TGTGCCAGCAGCAATCACTTTGAAGATACGCAGTATTTT. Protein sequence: CASSNHFEDTQYF.